Below, 11 T cell receptor beta chains from the same sample are listed, as sequenced in a study of blood T cell repertoires in COVID-19. The method was immunoSEQ multiplex PCR; TCRdb's version includes in-frame clones alone and lacks a portion of them. Of 200,000 to 300,000 clones in the sample, approximately 90% were seen once. Sequenced input: PBMCs or T cells enriched from blood (not recorded which). These receptor sequences come from a woman in her twenties or thirties with acute COVID-19.

V gene TRBV28 combines with J gene TRBJ1-1; D is undetermined. The CDR3 sequence is 12 residues long. In germline, CDR1 is MDHEN, CDR2 SYDVKM. V gave up 6 bases and J gave up 1 base, with 6 bases separating them. In DNA, the CDR3 is TGTGCCAGCAGGATGGCGAACACTGAAGCTTTCTTT. Residues: CASRMANTEAFF. Full variable domain (remainder filled in from reference TRBV28 and TRBJ1-1): DVKVTQSSRYLVKRTGEKVFLECVQDMDHENMFWYRQDPGLGLRLIYFSYDVKMKEKGDIPEGYSVSREKKERFSLILESASTNQTSMYLCASRMANTEAFFGQGTRLTVV.

The DNA of the CDR3 is TGTGCCAGCAGCCAAGAAGTAGATAACACCGGGGAGCTGTTTTTT. Translated: CASSQEVDNTGELFF. The chain is built from TRBV14 and TRBJ2-2; no definite D call. Germline V gene lookup returns CDR1 SGHDN and CDR2 FVKESK. CDR3 size: 15 residues. Trimming stripped 0 bases from V and 2 bases from J, with 7 bases between.

The chain has TRBV11-2 and TRBJ1-2; D is uncertain. Germline V lookup: CDR1 SGHAT, CDR2 FQNNGV. The V end lost 5 bases, the J end lost 5 bases, and 18 bases lay between the germline ends. The CDR3 is 15 amino acids. The CDR3 is CASSLTSQGGYGYTF. CDR3 sequence (DNA): TGTGCCAGCAGCCTGACATCCCAAGGTGGTTATGGCTACACCTTC.

This clone was detected a few times. The chain has TRBV5-4 and TRBJ1-2, with TRBD1 matching 7 bases. There are 13 residues in the CDR3. Germline trimming cut 5 bases from V and 6 bases from J; bases unmatched to any gene: 7. The germline V gene encodes CDR1 SGHNT and CDR2 YYREEE (reference sequence). The CDR3 region has the DNA TGTGCCAGCAGACCAAGGGGGCTTGATGGCTACACCTTC. Amino acids: CASRPRGLDGYTF.

The chain uses TRBV4-3 and TRBJ1-2; unclear D gene. The CDR3 covers 13 residues. V shed 1 base and J shed 4 bases, with 7 bases lying between them. Germline V lookup: CDR1 LGHNA, CDR2 YSLEER. CDR3 in amino acids: CASSQGPGYGYTF. In DNA, the CDR3 is TGCGCCAGCAGCCAAGGTCCGGGCTATGGCTACACCTTC.

This rearrangement joins TRBV10-3 to TRBJ1-1; 9 bases line up with TRBD1. Germline V gene lookup returns CDR1 ENHRY and CDR2 SYGVKD. V lost 10 bases to trimming and J lost 6 bases; unmatched junction nucleotides: 18. The CDR3 covers 16 residues. CDR3 residues: CATTTGQGLDGAEAFF. CDR3 DNA: TGTGCCACCACCACGGGACAGGGACTCGATGGCGCTGAAGCTTTCTTT.

J is TRBJ1-4 and V is TRBV6-5; 8 positions match TRBD1. Germline CDR1 is MNHEY and CDR2 is SVGAGI. V dropped 6 bases and J dropped 6; count of bases not matched to a gene: 6. The CDR3 consists of 14 residues. CDR3 nucleotide sequence: TGTGCCAGCAGCGAGACAGGGGACCATGAAAAACTGTTTTTT. Its protein is CASSETGDHEKLFF.

The chain is built from TRBV7-8 and TRBJ1-6; no firm D call. V shed 5 bases and J shed 8 bases, with 16 bases lying between them. The CDR3 runs 15 residues. Germline V gene sequence: CDR1 SGHVS, CDR2 FQNEAQ. The CDR3 loop is CASSPRRTLDSPLHF. The DNA for the CDR3 is TGTGCCAGCAGCCCCCGGCGGACTTTAGATTCACCCCTCCACTTT.

V and J are TRBV24-1 and TRBJ2-7; a weak D match, TRBD1 (6 bases). The V gene lost 5 bases and the J gene lost 2 bases, with 12 bases spanning the gap. CDR1 is KGHDR and CDR2 is SFDVKD in the germline V gene. The CDR3 runs 14 residues. The CDR3 region is CATSVDSLTYEQYF. The CDR3 DNA reads as TGTGCCACCAGTGTGGACAGCCTTACCTACGAGCAGTACTTC.

This rearrangement joins TRBV19 to TRBJ2-1; 12 bases line up with TRBD1. The CDR3 is 16 amino acids. V was clipped by 3 bases and J by 7 bases; unmatched bases: 7. CDR1 and CDR2 from the germline V gene are LNHDA and SQIVND (reference sequence). CDR3 bases: TGTGCCAGTAGTATCTCCGGGACAGGGGGCAGAAATGAGCAGTTCTTC. It specifies CASSISGTGGRNEQFF.

This chain connects TRBV6-1 to TRBJ2-7; a weak D match, TRBD1 (6 bases). The V end was cut by 5 bases, the J end by 0 bases, with 8 bases between. CDR1 and CDR2 (germline): MNHNS, SASEGT. This CDR3 is 13 amino acids long. Written as DNA, the CDR3 is TGTGCCAGCAGTAGACAGGACTCCTACGAGCAGTACTTC. Protein sequence: CASSRQDSYEQYF.